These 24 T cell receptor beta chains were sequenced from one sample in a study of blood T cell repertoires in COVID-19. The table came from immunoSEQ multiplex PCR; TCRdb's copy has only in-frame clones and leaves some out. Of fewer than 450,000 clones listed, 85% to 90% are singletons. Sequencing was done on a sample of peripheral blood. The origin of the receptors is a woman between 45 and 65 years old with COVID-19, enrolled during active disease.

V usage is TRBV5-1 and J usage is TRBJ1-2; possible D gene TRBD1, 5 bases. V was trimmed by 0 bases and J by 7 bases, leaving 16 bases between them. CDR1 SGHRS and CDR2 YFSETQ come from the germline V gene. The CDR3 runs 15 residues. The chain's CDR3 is CASSLGGLGLRGYTF. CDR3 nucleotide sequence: TGCGCCAGCAGCTTGGGAGGTCTGGGGCTGCGTGGCTACACCTTC.

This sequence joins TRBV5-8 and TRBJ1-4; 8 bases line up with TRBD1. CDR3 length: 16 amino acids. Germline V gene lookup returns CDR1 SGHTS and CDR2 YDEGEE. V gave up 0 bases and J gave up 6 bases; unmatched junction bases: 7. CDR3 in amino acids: CASSLGLGQVDEKLFF. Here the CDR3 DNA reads TGTGCCAGCAGCTTGGGATTGGGACAGGTAGATGAAAAACTGTTTTTT. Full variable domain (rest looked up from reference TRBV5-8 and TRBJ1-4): EAGVTQSPTHLIKTRGQQATLRCSPISGHTSVYWYQQALGLGLQFLLWYDEGEERNRGNFPPRFSGRQFPNYSSELNVNALELEDSALYLCASSLGLGQVDEKLFFGSGTQLSVL.

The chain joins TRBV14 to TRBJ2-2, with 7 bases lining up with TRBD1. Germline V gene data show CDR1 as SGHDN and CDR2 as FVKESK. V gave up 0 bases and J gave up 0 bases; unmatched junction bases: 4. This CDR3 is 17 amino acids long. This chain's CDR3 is CASSQDGTAANTGELFF. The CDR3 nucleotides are TGTGCCAGCAGCCAAGATGGGACAGCCGCGAACACCGGGGAGCTGTTTTTT.

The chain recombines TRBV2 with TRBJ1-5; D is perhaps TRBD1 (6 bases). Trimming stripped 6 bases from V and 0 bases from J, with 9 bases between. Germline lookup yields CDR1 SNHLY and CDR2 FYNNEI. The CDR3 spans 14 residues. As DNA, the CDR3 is TGTGCCAGCAGCGGACAGAATAGCAATCAGCCCCAGCATTTT. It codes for CASSGQNSNQPQHF.

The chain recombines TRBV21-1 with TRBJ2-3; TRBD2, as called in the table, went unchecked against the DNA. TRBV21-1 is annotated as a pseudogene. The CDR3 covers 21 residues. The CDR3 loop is CASSKGSTSGSTLPGTDTQYF. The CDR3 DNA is TGTGCCAGCAGCAAAGGATCGACTAGCGGGAGTACCCTTCCTGGCACAGATACGCAGTATTTT.

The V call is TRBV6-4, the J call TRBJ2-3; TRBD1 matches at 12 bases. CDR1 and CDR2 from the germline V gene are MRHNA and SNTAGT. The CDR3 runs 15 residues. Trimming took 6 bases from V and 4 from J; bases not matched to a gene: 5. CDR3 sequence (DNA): TGTGCCAGCAGCGTCGGGACAGGGGGCGCAGATACGCAGTATTTT. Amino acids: CASSVGTGGADTQYF.

CDR3 DNA sequence: TGCGCCAGCAGGGTTACTAGCGGAACCTACGAGCAGTACTTC. It is translated as CASRVTSGTYEQYF. This sequence joins TRBV5-1 and TRBJ2-7; 8 nucleotides agree with TRBD2. Germline V CDR1 and CDR2: SGHRS, YFSETQ. CDR3 length: 14 residues. With 5 bases clipped from V and 2 bases from J, the junction kept 6 bases outside the gene matches.

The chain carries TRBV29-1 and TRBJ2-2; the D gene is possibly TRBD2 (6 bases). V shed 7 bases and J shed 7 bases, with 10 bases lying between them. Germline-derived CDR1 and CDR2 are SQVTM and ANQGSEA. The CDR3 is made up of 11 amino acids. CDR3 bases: TGCAGCGCCGACGGGGGCGGGGAGCTGTTTTTT. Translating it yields CSADGGGELFF.

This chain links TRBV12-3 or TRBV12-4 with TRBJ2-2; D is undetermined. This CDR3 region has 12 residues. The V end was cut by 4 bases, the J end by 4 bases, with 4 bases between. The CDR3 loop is CASSSSTGELFF. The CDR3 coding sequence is TGTGCCAGCAGTTCGAGCACCGGGGAGCTGTTTTTT.

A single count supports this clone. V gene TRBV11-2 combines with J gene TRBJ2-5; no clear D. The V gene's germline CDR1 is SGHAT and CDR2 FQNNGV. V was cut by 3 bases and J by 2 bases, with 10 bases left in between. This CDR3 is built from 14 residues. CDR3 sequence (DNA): TGTGCCAGCAGCTTCGCTTGGCAACAAGAGACCCAGTACTTC. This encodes CASSFAWQQETQYF.

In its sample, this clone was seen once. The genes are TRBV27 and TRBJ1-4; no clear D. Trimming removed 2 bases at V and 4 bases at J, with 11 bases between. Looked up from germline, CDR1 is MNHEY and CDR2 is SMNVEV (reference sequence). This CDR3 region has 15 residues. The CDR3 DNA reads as TGTGCCAGCAGTTTAACGGCACAGTATAATGAAAAACTGTTTTTT. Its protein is CASSLTAQYNEKLFF.

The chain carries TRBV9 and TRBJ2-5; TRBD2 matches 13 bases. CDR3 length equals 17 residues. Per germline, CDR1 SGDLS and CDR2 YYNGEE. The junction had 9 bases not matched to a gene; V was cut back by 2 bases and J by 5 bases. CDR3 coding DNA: TGTGCCAGCAGCGTTAGTAAGGGACTAGCGGGATACGAGACCCAGTACTTC. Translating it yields CASSVSKGLAGYETQYF.

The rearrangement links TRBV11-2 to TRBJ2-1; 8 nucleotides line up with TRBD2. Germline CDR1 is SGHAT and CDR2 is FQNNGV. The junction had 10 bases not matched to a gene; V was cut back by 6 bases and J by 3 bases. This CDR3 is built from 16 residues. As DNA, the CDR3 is TGTGCCAGCAGGCTCCAAGTCAGCGGGAGCTACAATGAGCAGTTCTTC. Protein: CASRLQVSGSYNEQFF. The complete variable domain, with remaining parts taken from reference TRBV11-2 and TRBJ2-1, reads EAGVAQSPRYKIIEKRQSVAFWCNPISGHATLYWYQQILGQGPKLLIQFQNNGVVDDSQLPKDRFSAERLKGVDSTLKIQPAKLEDSAVYLCASRLQVSGSYNEQFFGPGTRLTVL.

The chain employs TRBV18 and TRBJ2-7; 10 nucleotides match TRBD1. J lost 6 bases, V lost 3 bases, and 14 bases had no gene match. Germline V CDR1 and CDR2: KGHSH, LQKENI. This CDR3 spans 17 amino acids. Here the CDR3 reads CASSPLTGTGVILEQYF. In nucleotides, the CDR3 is TGTGCCAGCTCACCCCTAACCGGGACAGGGGTTATTCTCGAGCAGTACTTC.

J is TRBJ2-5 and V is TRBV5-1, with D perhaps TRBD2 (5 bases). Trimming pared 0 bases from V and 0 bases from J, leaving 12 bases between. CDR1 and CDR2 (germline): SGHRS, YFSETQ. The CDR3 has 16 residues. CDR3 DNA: TGCGCCAGCAGCTTGGACCGGGATGGGGACCAAGAGACCCAGTACTTC. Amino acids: CASSLDRDGDQETQYF.

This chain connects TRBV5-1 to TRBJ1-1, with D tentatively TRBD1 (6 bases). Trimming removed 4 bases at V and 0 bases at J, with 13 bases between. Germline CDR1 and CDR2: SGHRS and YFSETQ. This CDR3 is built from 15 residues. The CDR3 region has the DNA TGCGCCAGCAGCCCCAAAGGGGGGGTGAACACTGAAGCTTTCTTT. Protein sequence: CASSPKGGVNTEAFF.

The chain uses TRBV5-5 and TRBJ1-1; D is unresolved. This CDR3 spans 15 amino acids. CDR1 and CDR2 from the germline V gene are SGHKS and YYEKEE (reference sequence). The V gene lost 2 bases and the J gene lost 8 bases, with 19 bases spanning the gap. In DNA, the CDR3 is TGTGCCAGCAGCTTCCAACCCGGCCCACGAGGAGAAGCTTTCTTT. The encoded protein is CASSFQPGPRGEAFF.

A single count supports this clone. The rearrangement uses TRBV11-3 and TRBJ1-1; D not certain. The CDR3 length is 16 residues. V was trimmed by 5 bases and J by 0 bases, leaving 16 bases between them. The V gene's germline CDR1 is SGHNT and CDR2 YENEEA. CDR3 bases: TGTGCCAGCAGCGGCACAGCCGGCTGGTTGAACACTGAAGCTTTCTTT. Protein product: CASSGTAGWLNTEAFF.

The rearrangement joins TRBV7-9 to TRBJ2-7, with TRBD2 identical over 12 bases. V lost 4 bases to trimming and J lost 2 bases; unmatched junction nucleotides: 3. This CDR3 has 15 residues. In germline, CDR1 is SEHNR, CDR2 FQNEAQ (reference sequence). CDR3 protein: CASSSPSGRAYEQYF. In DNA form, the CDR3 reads TGTGCCAGCAGCTCGCCTAGCGGGAGGGCCTACGAGCAGTACTTC.

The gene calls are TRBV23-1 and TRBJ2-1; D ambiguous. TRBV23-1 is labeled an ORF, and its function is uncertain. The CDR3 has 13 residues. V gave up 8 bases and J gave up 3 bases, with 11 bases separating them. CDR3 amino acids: CASANACYNEQFF. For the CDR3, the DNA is TGCGCCAGCGCTAACGCCTGCTACAATGAGCAGTTCTTC.

The CDR3 DNA reads TGCGCCAGCAGCCAAAGCCCTCTCGGGACATCCTCCTACGAGCAGTACTTC. This encodes CASSQSPLGTSSYEQYF. V usage is TRBV4-3 and J usage is TRBJ2-7; tentatively, D is TRBD1 (6 bases). Trimming stripped 2 bases from V and 0 bases from J, with 17 bases between. CDR1 is LGHNA, CDR2 YSLEER, per germline. This CDR3 has 17 residues.

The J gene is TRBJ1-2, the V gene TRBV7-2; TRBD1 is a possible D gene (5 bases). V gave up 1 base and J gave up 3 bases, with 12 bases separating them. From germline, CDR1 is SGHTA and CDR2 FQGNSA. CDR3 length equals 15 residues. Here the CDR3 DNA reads TGTGCCAGCAGCTTAGGACAGCCTACCTACTATGGCTACACCTTC. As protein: CASSLGQPTYYGYTF.

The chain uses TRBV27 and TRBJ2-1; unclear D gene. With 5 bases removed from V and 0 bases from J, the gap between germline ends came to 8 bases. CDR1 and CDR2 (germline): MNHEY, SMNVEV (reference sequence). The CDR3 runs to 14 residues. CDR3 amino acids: CASSLTGSYNEQFF. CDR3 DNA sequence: TGTGCCAGCAGTCTCACCGGCTCCTACAATGAGCAGTTCTTC.

The CDR3 region is CASSAGAGYNEQFF. The DNA of the CDR3 is TGTGCCAGCAGCGCAGGGGCAGGATACAATGAGCAGTTCTTC. This sequence joins TRBV21-1 and TRBJ2-1; TRBD1, the D gene given by the table, was not confirmed from the DNA. TRBV21-1 is given as a pseudogene. The CDR3 runs to 14 residues.